These 9 T cell receptor beta chains were all obtained from the same sample, sequenced in a study of OX40 agonist ivuxolimab in advanced cancers. Receptors were amplified or captured by the immunoSEQ multiplex PCR assay. The table comes from immuneACCESS by way of TCRdb, which keeps in-frame sequences with V and J called. Part of the clones is missing from these tables; in studies checked, under half for an unresolved V gene and the rest for unknown reasons. For this sample there are more than 50,000 clones; roughly 87% appear just once. Approximately 0.32% of the sample goes to the ten largest clones. The source was CD4+ or CD8+ T cells sorted from blood, collected in a trial of the OX40 agonist ivuxolimab. Receptors were obtained from an adult with an advanced solid tumor such as melanoma, head and neck, liver or kidney cancer.

This clone was detected only a few times. V is TRBV6-1 and J is TRBJ1-6; the D gene is possibly TRBD1 (5 bases). The CDR3 consists of 13 residues. With 7 bases removed from V and 8 bases from J, the gap between germline ends came to 12 bases. Germline values: CDR1 MNHNS, CDR2 SASEGT. In DNA form, the CDR3 reads TGTGCCAGCACCAGGGTTAGGGATTCACCCCTCCACTTT. This gives the protein CASTRVRDSPLHF.

The V gene is TRBV7-8, the J gene TRBJ2-7; 11 bases fit TRBD1. V gave up 1 base and J gave up 4 bases; unmatched junction bases: 6. The CDR3 covers 16 residues. The germline gives CDR1 SGHVS, CDR2 FQNEAQ. The CDR3, as DNA: TGTGCCAGCAGCTTAGGAGGTGGACAGGGGGCTTACGAGCAGTACTTC. It encodes CASSLGGGQGAYEQYF.

The chain is built from TRBV7-2 and TRBJ1-1, with 7 bases matching TRBD1. The CDR3 loop spans 14 amino acids. V dropped 3 bases and J dropped 5; count of bases not matched to a gene: 6. Germline loops: CDR1 SGHTA, CDR2 FQGNSA. CDR3 in DNA: TGTGCCAGCAGCTTCCGACAGGGACGGACTGAAGCTTTCTTT. Its protein is CASSFRQGRTEAFF.

The rearrangement uses TRBV14 and TRBJ1-1, with D unclear. V lost 0 bases, J lost 5 bases, and 7 bases lay in between. Germline-derived CDR1 and CDR2 are SGHDN and FVKESK. The CDR3 runs to 13 residues. The CDR3 loop reads CASSQERVTEAFF. The CDR3 DNA reads TGTGCCAGCAGCCAAGAGAGGGTTACTGAAGCTTTCTTT.

The CDR3, as DNA: TGCGCCAGCAGCTCGGGACAGGGGGCGAAAAATGAGCAGTTCTTC. It codes for CASSSGQGAKNEQFF. J is TRBJ2-1 and V is TRBV5-1; 12 positions agree with TRBD1. Germline CDR1 SGHRS, CDR2 YFSETQ. This CDR3 has 15 amino acids. With 3 bases clipped from V and 7 bases from J, the junction kept 5 bases outside the gene matches.

This clone came up once. This chain links TRBV6-4 with TRBJ2-3, with D perhaps being TRBD1 or TRBD2 (6 bases each). The CDR3 extends over 13 amino acids. Germline V gene sequence: CDR1 MRHNA, CDR2 SNTAGT. V was clipped by 7 bases and J by 2 bases, with 10 bases between them. The CDR3 DNA follows: TGTGCCAGCAAACGGGGGCCCACAGATACGCAGTATTTT. Protein sequence: CASKRGPTDTQYF.

This clone was picked up a small number of times. V is TRBV7-9 and J is TRBJ1-5; D is unclear. Germline V gene data show CDR1 as SEHNR and CDR2 as FQNEAQ (reference sequence). The CDR3 is 12 amino acids. V was cut by 5 bases and J by 7 bases, with 9 bases left in between. CDR3 amino acids: CASSIMGQPQHF. The CDR3 DNA reads TGTGCCAGCAGCATAATGGGGCAGCCCCAGCATTTT.

The chain joins TRBV19 to TRBJ2-7; D possibly uses TRBD1 or TRBD2 (5 bases each). The V gene's germline CDR1 is LNHDA and CDR2 SQIVND (reference sequence). CDR3 length: 13 amino acids. In DNA, the CDR3 is TGTGCGGAAAACTGTTGGGGGTCCTACGAGCAGTACTTC. Amino acids: CAENCWGSYEQYF.

The chain employs TRBV7-2 and TRBJ2-1, with 14 positions matching TRBD2. Germline CDR1 reads SGHTA; CDR2 reads FQGNSA. CDR3 length: 17 residues. After removal of 5 bases from V and 0 bases from J, the junction contained 3 bases not matched to a gene. In DNA form, the CDR3 reads TGTGCCAGCAGCGCCGGGACTAGCGGGGGCTCCTACAATGAGCAGTTCTTC. Its protein is CASSAGTSGGSYNEQFF. The variable domain in full, completed from reference TRBV7-2 and TRBJ2-1, reads GAGVSQSPSNKVTEKGKDVELRCDPISGHTALYWYRQSLGQGLEFLIYFQGNSAPDKSGLPSDRFSAERTGGSVSTLTIQRTQQEDSAVYLCASSAGTSGGSYNEQFFGPGTRLTVL.